This TCR beta chain comes out of a study of T cells in Graves' hyperthyroidism and ophthalmopathy (dated by TCRdb to about 2019). In terms of the full investigation: Peripheral blood was sampled at the time of initial diagnosis, prior to any treatment. A discovery cohort of about 100 patients, roughly 43 with Graves' ophthalmopathy and 57 with stable Graves' hyperthyroidism, was used to find distinguishing TCR V-J signatures. Prospective prediction of ophthalmopathy was tested in an independent validation cohort of fewer than 20 hyperthyroidism patients and roughly 16 patients who later progressed to ophthalmopathy. The roughly 100 discovery patients were randomly split 7:3 into training and test sets. In several Graves' hyperthyroidism patients, the study also compared T-cell repertoires from thyroid tissue with T-cell repertoires from blood. After sampling, hyperthyroidism patients received methimazole starting at 30 mg daily, and ophthalmopathy patients received high-dose intravenous methylprednisolone. According to the paper, TCR Vbeta CDR3 sequencing was carried out on around 140 peripheral blood samples, which came from 40 to 45 ophthalmopathy, roughly 75 hyperthyroidism and roughly 17 progressor patients.

In the ophthalmopathy patients, disease was moderately to severely active, with a Clinical Activity Score of 3 or more, a NOSPECS grade of 4 or more, and a duration of less than 3 months. The study excluded patients with uncontrolled infections, other autoimmune diseases, pregnancy or lactation. Clinical symptoms, serum thyroxine and TRAb, thyroid ultrasound, and orbital computed tomography formed the basis for the diagnoses. Ficoll-Paque density gradient centrifugation was used to isolate PBMCs from approximately 10 ml of fresh peripheral blood. Trizol reagent was used to extract total RNA, and RNA quality was then checked on an Agilent 2100 Bioanalyzer. Reading the germline V gene gives CDR1 SGHTA and CDR2 FQGNSA. Taken from cysteine to phenylalanine, the CDR3 has 14 residues. The entry retains the CDR3 DNA only, 42 bases that are in frame from base 1. Trimming costs V 5 bases and J 4 bases, and their ends lie 12 bases apart.

As for this clonotype: Its antigen is not yet known. Qualities for individual bases were not recorded, and no much larger clone is one base off.

The TCR beta CDR3 regions were amplified from RNA transcripts. A first-round RT-PCR of the TCR CDR3 used the HTBI primer set with the Qiagen OneStep RT-PCR kit. A second multiplex PCR round built the libraries, followed by size selection and purification. Paired-end sequencing of the libraries was performed with 100 bp reads on an Illumina HiSeq2000. In the original analysis: Raw data were processed with SOAPnuke, discarding reads with adapters, uncalled bases, mean Phred below 15, or no exact constant-primer or identifier match. High-quality paired reads were merged using COPE v1.2.5, and each unique nucleotide sequence was defined as a clonotype. MiTCR v1.1 was used to align the clonotypes against IMGT TRBV, TRBD and TRBJ reference segments. The analysis was restricted to V-J combinations with a frequency above 0.0001, which together covered about 99% of the repertoires. The TCS score was defined as F50 (clonal expansion) divided by E x V (chaos), with BLOSUM62-based TCRdist calculated between CDR3 peptides within each V-J. Welch's t-statistics and random forest reduced 514 V-J features to under 15, which were used in a naive Bayes classifier (R e1071). The similarity between thyroid and blood repertoires was quantified using the Morisita-Horn index. Using fastp trimming at Q25 and MiXCR clonotype assembly, TCRdb reanalyzed the public sequencing data and kept in-frame beta chains. CDR3 protein duplicates are merged, each entry listing the most common genes and DNA. The V and J calls and clone size come from TCRdb's table, not from the authors' own analysis. For this sample the table gives around 610,000 distinct CDR3 sequences, of which roughly 14% were detected only once. Of the sample, around 4.5% falls within the top ten clones.

Study-wide conclusions, independent of this receptor: Ophthalmopathy was separated from stable hyperthyroidism by a 13 V-J signature model, with over 85% sensitivity and about 84% specificity obtained in cross-validation and 80%/75% obtained in testing. Sample size was not statistically predetermined, and investigators were not blinded to group allocation. Blood samples also contained most of the expanded thyroid clonotypes (frequency above 0.001), which suggests that blood repertoires may reflect thyroid immune responses. In validation, the model predicted progression to ophthalmopathy a median of about 6 months before onset, with 70% to 71% sensitivity and roughly 72% specificity.

This chain joins TRBV7-2 to TRBJ1-5; 5 matching bases give a weak D call of TRBD1. Source material: blood. This sequence was found in a woman in her thirties or forties with Graves' ophthalmopathy. The base sequence is TGTGCCAGCAGCGGGGGACGCCAAAATCAGCCCCAGCATTTT. Its translation is CASSGGRQNQPQHF.